These T cell receptor beta chains were read from a single sample in a study of blood T cell repertoires in COVID-19. Sequencing was performed with immunoSEQ multiplex PCR; in TCRdb, only in-frame clones are kept and a portion is missing. The sample yields over 250,000 clones, roughly 87% seen once. Input material: PBMCs or T cells enriched from blood (not recorded which). Receptor source: a woman aged 18 to 35 who had recovered from COVID-19. Both conserved end residues are part of each CDR3. Fields, in order: V gene, D gene, clone size, J gene, CDR3 DNA, CDR3 protein. The D gene is left open where the match is weak. Not every row has a clone size; where given, it reads once, few, many or a size class.

>TRBV7-3|TRBD1|-|TRBJ1-2
TGTGCCAGCAGTCCCCAACACGCCGGGACAGGGGGACCTAACTATGGCTACACCTTC
CASSPQHAGTGGPNYGYTF
>TRBV28|-|-|TRBJ2-7
TGTGCCAGCACCTCTGGGACATCCGACTCCTACGAGCAGTACTTC
CASTSGTSDSYEQYF
>TRBV19|-|-|TRBJ1-5
TGTGCCAGTAGAATGACTCATTTAAGCAATCAGCCCCAGCATTTT
CASRMTHLSNQPQHF
>TRBV2|-|-|TRBJ1-2
TGTGCCAGCAGTTCTGACAGCTATGGCTACACCTTC
CASSSDSYGYTF
>TRBV28|-|once|TRBJ1-2
TGTGCCAGCAGTTTAGCCCAGGGCCCGCGCTACACCTTC
CASSLAQGPRYTF
>TRBV6-5|TRBD1|-|TRBJ1-5
TGTGCCAGCAGTTACTCCCGGACAGGCGGGCAGCCCCAGCATTTT
CASSYSRTGGQPQHF
>TRBV5-4|TRBD1|-|TRBJ1-2
TGTGCCAGCAGGCCCGAAACCGGGACAGGGGTGAGTGGCTACACCTTC
CASRPETGTGVSGYTF
>TRBV6-1|-|once|TRBJ2-5
TGTGCCAGCAGTGAATTTACAGGGACCCAGTACTTC
CASSEFTGTQYF
>TRBV4-1|-|-|TRBJ2-2
TGCGCCAGCAGCCAAGTGTTAGGGGATGGCGGGGAGCTGTTTTTT
CASSQVLGDGGELFF
>TRBV19|TRBD1|-|TRBJ1-5
TGTGCCAGTAACCCGGGACAGGGCTATAGCAATCAGCCCCAGCATTTT
CASNPGQGYSNQPQHF
>TRBV23-1|TRBD2|-|TRBJ2-1
TGCGCCAGCAGTCACGCACTAGGGAGGGACAATGAGCAGTTCTTC
CASSHALGRDNEQFF
>TRBV28|TRBD1|-|TRBJ1-2
TGTGCCAGCAGTTTCAGACAGGGGGGTGACTATGGCTACACCTTC
CASSFRQGGDYGYTF
>TRBV2|TRBD2|-|TRBJ2-1
TGTGCCAGCAGTGGAAGTAGCGGGGTCTACAATGAGCAGTTCTTC
CASSGSSGVYNEQFF